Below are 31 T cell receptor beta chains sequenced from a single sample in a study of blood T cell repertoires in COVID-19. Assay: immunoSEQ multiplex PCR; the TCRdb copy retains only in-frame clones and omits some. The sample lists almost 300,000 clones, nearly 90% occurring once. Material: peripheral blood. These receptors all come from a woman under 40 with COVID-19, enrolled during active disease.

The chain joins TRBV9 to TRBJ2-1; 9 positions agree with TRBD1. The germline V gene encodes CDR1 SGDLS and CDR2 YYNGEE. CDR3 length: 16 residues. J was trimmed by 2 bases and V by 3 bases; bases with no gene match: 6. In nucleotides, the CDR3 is TGTGCCAGCAGCGGGTACCGACAGGGGGCCTACAATGAGCAGTTCTTC. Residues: CASSGYRQGAYNEQFF.

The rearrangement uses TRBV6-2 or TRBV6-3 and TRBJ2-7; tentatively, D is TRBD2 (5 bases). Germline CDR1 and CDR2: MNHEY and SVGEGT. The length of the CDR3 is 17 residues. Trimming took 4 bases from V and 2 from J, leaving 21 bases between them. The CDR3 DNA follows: TGTGCCAGCAGTTCCAAGAACCGCCGGGATCCGGCCTACGAGCAGTACTTC. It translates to CASSSKNRRDPAYEQYF.

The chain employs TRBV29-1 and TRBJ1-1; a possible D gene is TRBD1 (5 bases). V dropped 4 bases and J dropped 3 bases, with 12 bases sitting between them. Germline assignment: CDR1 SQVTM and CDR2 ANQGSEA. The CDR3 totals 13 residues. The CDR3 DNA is TGCAGCGTTGGCGGGGGTCGTCACACTGAAGCTTTCTTT. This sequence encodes CSVGGGRHTEAFF.

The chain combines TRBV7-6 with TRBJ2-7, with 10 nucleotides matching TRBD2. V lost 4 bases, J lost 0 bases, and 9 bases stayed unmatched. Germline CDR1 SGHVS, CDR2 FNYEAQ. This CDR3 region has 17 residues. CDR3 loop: CASSWASGGKSSYEQYF. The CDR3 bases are TGTGCCAGCAGCTGGGCTAGCGGGGGAAAGAGCTCCTACGAGCAGTACTTC.

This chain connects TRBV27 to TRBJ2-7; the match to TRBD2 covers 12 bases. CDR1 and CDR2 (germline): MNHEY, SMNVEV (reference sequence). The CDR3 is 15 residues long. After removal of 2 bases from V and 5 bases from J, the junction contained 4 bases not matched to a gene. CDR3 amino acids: CASSLASGGGNEQYF. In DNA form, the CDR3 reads TGTGCCAGCAGTTTAGCTAGCGGGGGGGGGAACGAGCAGTACTTC.

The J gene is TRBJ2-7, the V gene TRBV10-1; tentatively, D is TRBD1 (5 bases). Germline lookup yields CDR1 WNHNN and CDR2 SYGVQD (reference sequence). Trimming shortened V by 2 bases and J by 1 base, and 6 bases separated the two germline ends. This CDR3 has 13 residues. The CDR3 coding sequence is TGCGCCAGCAGTGAGGGGGCTTCCTACGAGCAGTACTTC. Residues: CASSEGASYEQYF.

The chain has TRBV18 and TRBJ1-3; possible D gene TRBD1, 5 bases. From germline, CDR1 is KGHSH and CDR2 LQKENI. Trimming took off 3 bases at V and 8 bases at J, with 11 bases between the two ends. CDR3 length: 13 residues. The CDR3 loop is CASSPRQWDTIYF. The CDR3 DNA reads TGTGCCAGCTCACCCCGACAGTGGGACACCATATATTTT.

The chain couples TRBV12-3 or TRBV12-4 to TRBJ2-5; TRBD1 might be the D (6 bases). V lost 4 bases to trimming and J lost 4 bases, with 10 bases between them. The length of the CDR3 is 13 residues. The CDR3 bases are TGTGCCAGCAGTTCTCAACAGGGAGAGACCCAGTACTTC. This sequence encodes CASSSQQGETQYF.

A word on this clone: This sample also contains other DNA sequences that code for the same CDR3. The CDR3 coding sequence is TGTGCCAGCAGCCCCACTAGCGGGGGGGCCTACGAGCAGTACTTC. This sequence encodes CASSPTSGGAYEQYF. The V and J genes are TRBV6-5 and TRBJ2-7; 13 bases map to TRBD2. The V gene's germline CDR1 is MNHEY and CDR2 SVGAGI. This CDR3 has 15 amino acids. The junction had 4 bases not matched to a gene; V was cut back by 6 bases and J by 2 bases.

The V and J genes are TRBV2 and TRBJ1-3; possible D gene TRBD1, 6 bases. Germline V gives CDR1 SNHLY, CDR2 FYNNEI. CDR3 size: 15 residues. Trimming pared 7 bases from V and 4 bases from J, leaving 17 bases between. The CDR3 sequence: CASTRGGAGGNTIYF. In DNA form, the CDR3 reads TGTGCCAGCACTAGGGGGGGCGCGGGAGGAAACACCATATATTTT.

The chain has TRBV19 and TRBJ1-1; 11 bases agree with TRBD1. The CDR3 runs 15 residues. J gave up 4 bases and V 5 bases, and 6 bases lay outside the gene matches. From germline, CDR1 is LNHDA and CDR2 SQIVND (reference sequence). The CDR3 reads CASSRGQGGSTEAFF. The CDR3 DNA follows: TGTGCCAGTAGTCGGGGACAGGGGGGAAGCACTGAAGCTTTCTTT.

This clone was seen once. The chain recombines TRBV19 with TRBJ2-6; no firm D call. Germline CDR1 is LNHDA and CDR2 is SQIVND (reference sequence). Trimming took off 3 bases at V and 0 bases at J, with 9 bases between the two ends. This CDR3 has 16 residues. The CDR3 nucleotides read TGTGCCAGTAGTATGGAGCAGTACTCTGGGGCCAACGTCCTGACTTTC. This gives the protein CASSMEQYSGANVLTF.

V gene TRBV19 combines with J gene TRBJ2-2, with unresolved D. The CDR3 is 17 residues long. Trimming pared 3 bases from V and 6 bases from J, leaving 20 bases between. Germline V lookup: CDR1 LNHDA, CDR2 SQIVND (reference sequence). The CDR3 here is CASSILALSSTPGELFF. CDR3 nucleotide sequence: TGTGCCAGTAGTATTCTTGCTCTGAGTAGCACCCCCGGGGAGCTGTTTTTT.

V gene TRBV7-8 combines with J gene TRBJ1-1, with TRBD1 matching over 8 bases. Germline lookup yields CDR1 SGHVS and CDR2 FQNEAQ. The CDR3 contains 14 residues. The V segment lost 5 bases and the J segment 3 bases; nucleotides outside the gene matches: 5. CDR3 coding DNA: TGTGCCAGCAGCCCTCTGGACAGGGACACTGAAGCTTTCTTT. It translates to CASSPLDRDTEAFF.

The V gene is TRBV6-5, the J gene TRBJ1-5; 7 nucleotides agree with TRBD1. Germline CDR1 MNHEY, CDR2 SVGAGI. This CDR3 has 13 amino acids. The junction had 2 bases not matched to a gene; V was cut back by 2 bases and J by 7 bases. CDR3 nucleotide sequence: TGTGCCAGCAGTTACCAGGGGGGACAGCCCCAGCATTTT. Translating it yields CASSYQGGQPQHF.

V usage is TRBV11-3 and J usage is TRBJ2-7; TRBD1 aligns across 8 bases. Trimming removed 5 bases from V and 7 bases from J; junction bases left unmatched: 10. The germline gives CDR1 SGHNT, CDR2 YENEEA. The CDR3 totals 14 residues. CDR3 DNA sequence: TGTGCCAGCAGCCAAAGGACAGGGAGAGGGGAGCAGTACTTC. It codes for CASSQRTGRGEQYF.

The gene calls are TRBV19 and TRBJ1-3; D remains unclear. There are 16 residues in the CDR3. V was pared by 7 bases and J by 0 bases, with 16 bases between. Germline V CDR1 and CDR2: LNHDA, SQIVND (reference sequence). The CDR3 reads CASIPSRGNSGNTIYF. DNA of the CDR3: TGTGCCAGTATTCCCTCGCGCGGTAACTCTGGAAACACCATATATTTT. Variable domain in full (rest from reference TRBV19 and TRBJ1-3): DGGITQSPKYLFRKEGQNVTLSCEQNLNHDAMYWYRQDPGQGLRLIYYSQIVNDFQKGDIAEGYSVSREKKESFPLTVTSAQKNPTAFYLCASIPSRGNSGNTIYFGEGSWLTVV.

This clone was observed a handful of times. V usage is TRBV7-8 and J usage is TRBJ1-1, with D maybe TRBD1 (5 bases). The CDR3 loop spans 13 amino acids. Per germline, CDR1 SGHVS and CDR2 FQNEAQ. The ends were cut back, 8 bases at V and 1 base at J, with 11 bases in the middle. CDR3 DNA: TGTGCCAGCCGACGGGGGACGAACACTGAAGCTTTCTTT. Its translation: CASRRGTNTEAFF. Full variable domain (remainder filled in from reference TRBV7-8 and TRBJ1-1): GAGVSQSPRYKVAKRGQDVALRCDPISGHVSLFWYQQALGQGPEFLTYFQNEAQLDKSGLPSDRFFAERPEGSVSTLKIQRTQQEDSAVYLCASRRGTNTEAFFGQGTRLTVV.

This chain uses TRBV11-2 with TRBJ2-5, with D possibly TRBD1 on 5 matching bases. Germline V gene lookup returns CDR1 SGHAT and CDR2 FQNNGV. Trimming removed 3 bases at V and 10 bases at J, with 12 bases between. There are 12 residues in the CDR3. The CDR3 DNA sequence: TGTGCCAGCAGCTTTCGACAGCCCTTCCAGTACTTC. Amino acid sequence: CASSFRQPFQYF.

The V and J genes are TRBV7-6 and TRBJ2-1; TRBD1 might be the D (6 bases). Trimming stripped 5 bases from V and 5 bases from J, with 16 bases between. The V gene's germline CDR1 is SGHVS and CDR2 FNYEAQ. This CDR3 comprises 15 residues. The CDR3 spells CASSPIGGLNNEQFF. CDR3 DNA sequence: TGTGCCAGCAGCCCAATTGGGGGCCTTAACAATGAGCAGTTCTTC.

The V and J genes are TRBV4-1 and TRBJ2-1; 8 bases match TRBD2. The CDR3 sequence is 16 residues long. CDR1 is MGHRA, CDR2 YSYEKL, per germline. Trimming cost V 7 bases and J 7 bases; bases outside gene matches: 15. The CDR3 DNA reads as TGCGCCAGCATCCCCGAACCCGGGGGGGCGGGGAATGAGCAGTTCTTC. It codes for CASIPEPGGAGNEQFF.

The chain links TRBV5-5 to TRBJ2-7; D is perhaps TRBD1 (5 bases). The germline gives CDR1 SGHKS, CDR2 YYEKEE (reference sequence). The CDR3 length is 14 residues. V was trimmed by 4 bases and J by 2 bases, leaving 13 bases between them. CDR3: CASSAQGQAYEQYF. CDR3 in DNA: TGTGCCAGCAGCGCCCAGGGCCAGGCCTACGAGCAGTACTTC.

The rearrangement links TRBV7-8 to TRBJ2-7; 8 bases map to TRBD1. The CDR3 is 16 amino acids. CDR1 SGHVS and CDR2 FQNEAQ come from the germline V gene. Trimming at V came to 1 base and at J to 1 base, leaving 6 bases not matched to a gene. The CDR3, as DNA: TGTGCCAGCAGCTTAGTAGGAGACAGGGGTTCCTACGAGCAGTACTTC. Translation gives CASSLVGDRGSYEQYF.

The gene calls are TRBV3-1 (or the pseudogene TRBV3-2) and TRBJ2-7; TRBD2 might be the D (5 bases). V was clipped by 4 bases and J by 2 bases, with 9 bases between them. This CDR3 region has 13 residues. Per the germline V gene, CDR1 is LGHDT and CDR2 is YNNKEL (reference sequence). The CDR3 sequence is CASSLSGTYEQYF. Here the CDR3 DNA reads TGTGCCAGCAGCCTCAGCGGTACCTACGAGCAGTACTTC.

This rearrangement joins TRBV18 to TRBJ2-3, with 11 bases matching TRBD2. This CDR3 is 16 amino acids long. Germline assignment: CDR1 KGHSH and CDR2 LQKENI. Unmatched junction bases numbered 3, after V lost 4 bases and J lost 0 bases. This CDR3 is CASSLRLAGSTDTQYF. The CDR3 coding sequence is TGTGCCAGCTCACTTCGACTAGCGGGAAGCACAGATACGCAGTATTTT.

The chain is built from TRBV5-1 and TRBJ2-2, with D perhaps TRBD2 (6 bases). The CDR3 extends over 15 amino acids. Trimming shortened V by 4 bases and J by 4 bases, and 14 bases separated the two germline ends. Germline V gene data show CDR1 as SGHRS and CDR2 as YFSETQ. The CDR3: CASSKGGTVTGELFF. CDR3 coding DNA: TGCGCCAGCAGCAAGGGAGGTACAGTCACCGGGGAGCTGTTTTTT.

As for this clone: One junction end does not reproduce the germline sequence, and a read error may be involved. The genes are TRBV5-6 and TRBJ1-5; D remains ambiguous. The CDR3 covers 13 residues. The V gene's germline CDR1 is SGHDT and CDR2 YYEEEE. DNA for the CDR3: TGTGCCAGCAGCTTCCGAGCCAACCCCCCCCCGCATTTT. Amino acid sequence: CASSFRANPPPHF.

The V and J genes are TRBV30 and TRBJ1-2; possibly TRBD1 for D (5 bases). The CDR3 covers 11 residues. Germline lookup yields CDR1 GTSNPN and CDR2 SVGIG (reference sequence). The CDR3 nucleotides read TGTGCTCCTCGGACAATCTATGGCTACACCTTC. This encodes CAPRTIYGYTF.

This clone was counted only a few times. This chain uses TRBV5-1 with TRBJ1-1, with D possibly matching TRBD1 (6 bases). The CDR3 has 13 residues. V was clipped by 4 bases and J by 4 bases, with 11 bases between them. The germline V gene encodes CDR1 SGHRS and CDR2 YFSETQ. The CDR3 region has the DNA TGCGCCAGCAGCCGAGAGACAGGCACTGAAGCTTTCTTT. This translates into CASSRETGTEAFF.

Written as DNA, the CDR3 is TGCGCCAGCAGCTTACAGGGTTCCACAACTAATGAAAAACTGTTTTTT. Amino acid sequence: CASSLQGSTTNEKLFF. The V gene is TRBV5-1, the J gene TRBJ1-4; possibly TRBD1 for D (6 bases). The CDR3 extends over 16 amino acids. V dropped 2 bases and J dropped 0 bases, with 11 bases sitting between them. Germline CDR1 is SGHRS and CDR2 is YFSETQ.

CDR3 nucleotide sequence: TGTGCCAGCAGTACCCCGACAGGGGGTTATAGTGGCTACACCTTC. This encodes CASSTPTGGYSGYTF. This chain links TRBV2 with TRBJ1-2, with TRBD1 matching over 9 bases. V dropped 5 bases and J dropped 7; count of bases not matched to a gene: 11. The CDR3 runs to 15 residues. Germline loops: CDR1 SNHLY, CDR2 FYNNEI. Based on the CDR3 plus reference TRBV2 and TRBJ1-2, the full variable domain is EPEVTQTPSHQVTQMGQEVILRCVPISNHLYFYWYRQILGQKVEFLVSFYNNEISEKSEIFDDQFSVERPDGSNFTLKIRSTKLEDSAMYFCASSTPTGGYSGYTFGSGTRLTVV.